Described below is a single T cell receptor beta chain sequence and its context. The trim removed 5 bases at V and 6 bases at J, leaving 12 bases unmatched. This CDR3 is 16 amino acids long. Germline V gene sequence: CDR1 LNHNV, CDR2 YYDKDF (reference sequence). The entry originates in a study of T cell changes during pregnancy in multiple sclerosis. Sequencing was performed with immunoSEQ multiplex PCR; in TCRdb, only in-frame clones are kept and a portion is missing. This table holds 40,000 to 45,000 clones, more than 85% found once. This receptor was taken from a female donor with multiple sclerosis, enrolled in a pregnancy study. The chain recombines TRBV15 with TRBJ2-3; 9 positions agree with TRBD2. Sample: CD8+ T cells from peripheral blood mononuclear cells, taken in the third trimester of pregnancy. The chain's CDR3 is CATSPPEEAGGDTQYF. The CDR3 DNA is TGTGCCACCAGCCCTCCGGAGGAAGCGGGAGGCGATACGCAGTATTTT.